This T cell receptor (beta chain) was observed in a study of glioma-infiltrating T cells after dendritic cell vaccination. Turning to this clone: What it recognizes is unknown.

The CDR3 contains 16 residues. The V gene's germline CDR1 is SGHVS and CDR2 FNYEAQ. Trimming pared 5 bases from V and 5 bases from J, leaving 18 bases between. Findings of the study overall: No direct clonality-survival link was found; a diverse polyclonal response may matter. Patients with more pretreatment TILs had longer time to progression and survival. Complete blood and tumor specimen sets were limited to few patients.

Input was 1.5 to 2.5 ug genomic DNA, or all available if less. The assay was immunoSEQ multiplex PCR, and TCRdb's table has in-frame clones only and misses some. The sample shows over 55,000 clones, under 90% of them seen only once. This sequence was found in a human donor with glioblastoma. The J gene is TRBJ2-2, the V gene TRBV7-6; a weak D match, TRBD2 (6 bases). Sequenced material: blood, taken before dendritic cell vaccination. In nucleotides, the CDR3 is TGTGCCAGCAGCCCTCGGACGGGACTCATTACCGGGGAGCTGTTTTTT. This codes for CASSPRTGLITGELFF. The full variable domain, with the rest looked up from reference TRBV7-6 and TRBJ2-2, is GAGVSQSPRYKVTKRGQDVALRCDPISGHVSLYWYRQALGQGPEFLTYFNYEAQQDKSGLPNDRFSAERPEGSISTLTIQRTEQRDSAMYRCASSPRTGLITGELFFGEGSRLTVL.